The text below deals with one T cell receptor beta chain. What it binds is unknown. J gave up 4 bases and V 4 bases, and 5 bases lay outside the gene matches. The germline V gene has CDR1 SGHRS and CDR2 YFSETQ. The CDR3 length is 14 residues. The repertoire was sequenced with immunoSEQ multiplex PCR; TCRdb's copy has only in-frame clones and lacks some. Seen here are approximately 28,000 clones, around 90% observed once, and the top ten hold approximately 19%. The data stem from a study of OX40 agonist ivuxolimab in advanced cancers. As for the study in general: Melanoma, hepatocellular carcinoma, head and neck or renal cell cancer occurred in dose-escalation patients. General study results and limits: More expanded clones were seen, on average, in CD8+ T cells than in CD4+.

The source material was CD4+ or CD8+ T cells sorted from blood, sampled in a trial of the OX40 agonist ivuxolimab. This chain joins TRBV5-1 and TRBJ2-7, with TRBD1 identical over 10 bases. The TCR comes from an adult with an advanced solid tumor such as melanoma, head and neck, liver or kidney cancer. The CDR3: CASSLGTGAYEQYF. The CDR3 region has the DNA TGCGCCAGCAGCCTAGGGACAGGGGCATACGAGCAGTACTTC.